The TCR beta chain under discussion was sequenced for a study of CD8 T cells in Susac syndrome. With random hexamers, reverse transcription was performed on roughly 0.5 to 1 ug of RNA. It was immunoSEQ multiplex PCR that amplified TCR beta CDR3 across 54 Vbeta and 13 Jbeta. Via MiXCR, TCRdb re-called the immunoSEQ multiplex PCR reads, giving one row per CDR3 protein. The sample has around 190,000 distinct CDR3 sequences, approximately 95% seen once. The V end was cut by 1 base, the J end by 6 bases, with 9 bases between. The CDR3 has 13 amino acids. The germline V gene has CDR1 LGHNA and CDR2 YSLEER. CD8+ and CD4+ blood T cells underwent TCR beta sequencing. The controls were healthy donors who were matched for age and sex. Bulk CD8+ and CD4+ cells came from magnetic negative isolation; CD8+ TEMRA by FACS.

Sequencing input: CD4+ T cells from PBMCs. The sequence was collected from a human donor in good health. This sequence joins TRBV4-3 and TRBJ1-2; D unresolved. The CDR3 DNA is TGCGCCAGCAGCCAAGTCGTTCGTGATGGCTACACCTTC. Amino acids: CASSQVVRDGYTF.